This T cell receptor (beta chain) was recorded in a study of T cells in Graves' hyperthyroidism and ophthalmopathy. Germline lookup yields CDR1 DFQATT and CDR2 SNEGSKA (reference sequence). Losses at the gene ends were 6 bases for V and 5 bases for J; bases not matched to a gene: 7. This CDR3 is built from 15 residues. The sample holds a few counts of this clonotype. TCR beta CDR3 region amplification was performed from RNA transcripts. Researchers ran a first-round RT-PCR on the TCR CDR3 using the HTBI primer set. One entry per CDR3 protein results from TCRdb running MiXCR on the multiplex PCR reads. The sample yields about 400,000 distinct CDR3 sequences, approximately 25% seen once.

The chain joins TRBV20-1 to TRBJ2-3; the match to TRBD2 covers 14 bases. This TCR came from a man in his forties or fifties with Graves' hyperthyroidism. Sequencing input: blood. The CDR3 DNA sequence: TGCAGTGCGCCGGGACTAGCGGGGGCTGGAGATACGCAGTATTTT. This gives the protein CSAPGLAGAGDTQYF.